The 19 T cell receptor beta chains presented below share a single source sample, sequenced in a study of molecular identifiers for immune sequencing clone quantification. Each CDR3 protein gets one entry after TCRdb re-called the PCR reads with MiXCR. Of some 680,000 distinct CDR3 sequences in the sample, 25% were seen once. The material sequenced was naive CD8+ T cells from blood, with Jurkat cell RNA spiked in. Sample subset: FACS-sorted CD8+CD4-CCR7+CD45RA+ naive T cells. The receptors stem from a human donor in good health. Some libraries in this study had Jurkat cell RNA spiked in.

This clonotype was seen only a few times. V and J are TRBV19 and TRBJ1-4, with D uncertain. The CDR3 loop spans 16 amino acids. Per the germline V gene, CDR1 is LNHDA and CDR2 is SQIVND (reference sequence). V lost 5 bases and J 0 bases, leaving 13 bases between the germline ends. CDR3: CASSSWTVATNEKLFF. The CDR3 DNA follows: TGTGCCAGTAGTTCATGGACGGTTGCAACTAATGAAAAACTGTTTTTT.

The gene calls are TRBV6-1 and TRBJ2-3, with 12 bases aligning to TRBD1. The CDR3 has 17 amino acids. The V segment lost 1 base and the J segment 6 bases; nucleotides outside the gene matches: 8. Germline V CDR1 and CDR2: MNHNS, SASEGT. CDR3 DNA: TGTGCCAGCAGTGAAGATTTGGGACAGGGGGCAGTGGATACGCAGTATTTT. Translation: CASSEDLGQGAVDTQYF.

Note on this clonotype: A much larger clonotype is one base distant, so this may be a read error. CDR3 DNA: TGTGCCAGCAGCCGACGGACTAGGGGATACGAGTCCCAGTACTTC. Its protein is CASSRRTRGYESQYF. The rearrangement uses TRBV28 and TRBJ2-5; 7 bases match TRBD2. Germline V gene data show CDR1 as MDHEN and CDR2 as SYDVKM. V lost 6 bases, J lost 9 bases, and 16 bases stayed unmatched. This CDR3 is built from 15 residues.

Only a few counts were recorded for this clonotype. V and J are TRBV6-2 or TRBV6-3 and TRBJ2-7; the D gene is possibly TRBD1 (6 bases). The CDR3 covers 17 residues. Trimming took off 2 bases at V and 0 bases at J, with 17 bases between the two ends. Germline V lookup: CDR1 MNHEY, CDR2 SVGEGT. The CDR3 coding sequence is TGTGCCAGCAGTTACGTCGCTGGGCAGGGGCACTCCTACGAGCAGTACTTC. This translates into CASSYVAGQGHSYEQYF.

This clonotype has at least ten counts. V and J are TRBV7-9 and TRBJ2-2; maybe TRBD1 (6 bases). Germline values: CDR1 SEHNR, CDR2 FQNEAQ (reference sequence). The CDR3 is made up of 14 amino acids. Trimming pared 3 bases from V and 9 bases from J, leaving 14 bases between. In DNA form, the CDR3 reads TGTGCCAGCAGCTTCCGGGACAACTCCTGGGAGCTGTTTTTT. This sequence encodes CASSFRDNSWELFF. The variable domain in full, completed from reference TRBV7-9 and TRBJ2-2, reads DTGVSQNPRHKITKRGQNVTFRCDPISEHNRLYWYRQTLGQGPEFLTYFQNEAQLEKSRLLSDRFSAERPKGSFSTLEIQRTEQGDSAMYLCASSFRDNSWELFFGEGSRLTVL.

This chain joins TRBV28 and TRBJ2-5, with 7 bases lining up with TRBD1. V was clipped by 5 bases and J by 1 base; unmatched bases: 16. Germline V gene sequence: CDR1 MDHEN, CDR2 SYDVKM. The CDR3 has 18 residues. CDR3 coding DNA: TGTGCCAGCAGTCCAACGGCTGGGACAGACGTGTGCCAAGAGACCCAGTACTTC. It codes for CASSPTAGTDVCQETQYF. Variable domain in full (rest from reference TRBV28 and TRBJ2-5): DVKVTQSSRYLVKRTGEKVFLECVQDMDHENMFWYRQDPGLGLRLIYFSYDVKMKEKGDIPEGYSVSREKKERFSLILESASTNQTSMYLCASSPTAGTDVCQETQYFGPGTRLLVL.

This clonotype was seen only once. Since the CDR3 does not end with the conserved phenylalanine or tryptophan, this likely comes from a read error. This sequence joins TRBV20-1 and TRBJ2-1; 9 nucleotides align to TRBD2. J gave up 8 bases and V 5 bases, and 7 bases lay outside the gene matches. The germline gives CDR1 DFQATT, CDR2 SNEGSKA (reference sequence). The CDR3 runs 13 residues. This chain's CDR3 is CSARGGLAYEQFL. The CDR3 DNA sequence: TGCAGTGCTCGAGGGGGACTAGCATATGAGCAGTTCCTC.

V and J are TRBV19 and TRBJ2-7; TRBD1 might be the D (6 bases). V was shortened by 1 base and J by 2 bases, with 9 bases between the two germline ends. CDR1 and CDR2 from the germline V gene are LNHDA and SQIVND (reference sequence). The CDR3 is 14 amino acids. In nucleotides, the CDR3 is TGTGCCAGTAGTATAGTGGGACACGCCTACGAGCAGTACTTC. Translating gives CASSIVGHAYEQYF.

This chain links TRBV11-2 with TRBJ2-6; 9 bases match TRBD1. The V gene's germline CDR1 is SGHAT and CDR2 FQNNGV. The CDR3 extends over 16 amino acids. V shed 6 bases, J shed 4 bases, and the junction held 7 bases outside the gene matches. The CDR3, as DNA: TGTGCCAGCAGTGGGACAGGGACGTCCGGGGCCAACGTCCTGACTTTC. As protein: CASSGTGTSGANVLTF.

About this clonotype itself: Just one base apart from a much larger clone, this may be a read error. This chain links TRBV7-9 with TRBJ2-7, with a tentative D call TRBD1 (5 bases). Looked up from germline, CDR1 is SEHNR and CDR2 is FQNEAQ (reference sequence). There are 15 residues in the CDR3. DNA for the CDR3: TGTGCCAGCGGCTTAGTTGGCACAGGCTCCTACGAGCAGTACTTC. Protein sequence: CASGLVGTGSYEQYF.

CDR3 amino acids: CASSILGGKGYEQYF. CDR3 nucleotide sequence: TGTGCCAGTAGTATATTGGGGGGAAAGGGGTACGAGCAGTACTTC. The genes are TRBV19 and TRBJ2-7, with D possibly TRBD2 on 6 matching bases. The CDR3 covers 15 residues. Germline lookup yields CDR1 LNHDA and CDR2 SQIVND (reference sequence). Between the trimmed V and J ends, which lost 2 bases and 4 bases, there was a span of 15 bases. Looking up the rest from reference TRBV19 and TRBJ2-7 gives the full variable domain: DGGITQSPKYLFRKEGQNVTLSCEQNLNHDAMYWYRQDPGQGLRLIYYSQIVNDFQKGDIAEGYSVSREKKESFPLTVTSAQKNPTAFYLCASSILGGKGYEQYFGPGTRLTVT.

The table lists this clonotype with a few counts. This CDR3 is missing its conserved last phenylalanine or tryptophan, likely due to a read error. This rearrangement joins TRBV6-2 or TRBV6-3 to TRBJ1-6, with 8 bases aligning to TRBD1. J gave up 7 bases and V 5 bases, and 7 bases lay outside the gene matches. The CDR3 contains 15 residues. Germline lookup yields CDR1 MNHEY and CDR2 SVGEGT. CDR3 sequence reads: CASSQDRGWNSPLHL. The CDR3 DNA is TGTGCCAGCAGTCAAGACAGGGGCTGGAATTCACCCCTCCACTTG.

This clonotype was counted at least ten times. V and J are TRBV20-1 and TRBJ2-7, with 7 nucleotides matching TRBD2. Germline CDR1 and CDR2: DFQATT and SNEGSKA (reference sequence). V lost 2 bases and J lost 2; bases outside the gene matches: 6. The CDR3 is 14 amino acids. This CDR3 is CSARKRDTTYEQYF. The DNA of the CDR3 is TGCAGTGCTAGAAAGCGGGATACGACCTACGAGCAGTACTTC.

This clonotype was found a few times. V gene TRBV12-3 or TRBV12-4 combines with J gene TRBJ1-5, with 10 bases aligning to TRBD1. CDR3 length equals 16 residues. V shed 2 bases, J shed 6 bases, and the junction held 7 bases outside the gene matches. CDR3 nucleotide sequence: TGTGCCAGCAGTTTACAGACAGGGGGCTTGGTTCAGCCCCAGCATTTT. This sequence encodes CASSLQTGGLVQPQHF.

The chain carries TRBV4-3 and TRBJ2-1; D is perhaps TRBD2 (5 bases). CDR1 is LGHNA, CDR2 YSLEER, per germline. This CDR3 comprises 13 residues. Trimming stripped 3 bases from V and 4 bases from J, with 7 bases between. The CDR3 is CASSQREYNEQFF. The CDR3 coding sequence is TGCGCCAGCAGCCAGAGGGAATACAATGAGCAGTTCTTC.

This clonotype has at least ten counts. V usage is TRBV2 and J usage is TRBJ2-3; perhaps TRBD2 as D (6 bases). Trimming stripped 10 bases from V and 5 bases from J, with 19 bases between. Germline V CDR1 and CDR2: SNHLY, FYNNEI. The CDR3 is made up of 14 amino acids. The CDR3 is CAIRERERIDTQYF. The CDR3 nucleotides read TGTGCCATCCGGGAGAGGGAGCGGATAGATACGCAGTATTTT.

This clonotype occurred many times. Sequence at one end of the junction differs from germline and may be a read error. The J gene is TRBJ1-5, the V gene TRBV4-3; D may be TRBD1 (5 bases). The V gene's germline CDR1 is LGHNA and CDR2 YSLEER. CDR3 length equals 14 residues. CDR3 protein: CASSQDTSNQPQHF. CDR3 DNA: TGTGCCAGCAGCCAGGACACTAGCAATCAGCCCCAGCATTTT.

V is TRBV6-2 or TRBV6-3 and J is TRBJ2-7; 13 bases map to TRBD2. Per the germline V gene, CDR1 is MNHEY and CDR2 is SVGEGT. The CDR3 spans 16 residues. V shed 6 bases, J shed 5 bases, and the junction held 10 bases outside the gene matches. CDR3 coding DNA: TGTGCCAGCAGGTCCGGGACTAGCGGGATCGAGAACGAGCAGTACTTC. This gives the protein CASRSGTSGIENEQYF.

This clonotype was found a few times. V gene TRBV10-2 combines with J gene TRBJ2-7, with a weak D call TRBD1 (6 bases). The CDR3 sequence is 14 residues long. V was shortened by 1 base and J by 5 bases, with 12 bases between the two germline ends. Germline loops: CDR1 WSHSY, CDR2 SAAADI. The CDR3 protein is CASSEFRRGDEQYF. Written as DNA, the CDR3 is TGCGCCAGCAGTGAGTTCCGCAGGGGCGACGAGCAGTACTTC.